Detailed here is one T cell receptor (beta chain). The sample comes from a study of blood T cell repertoires in COVID-19. Study-wide context: Acute-phase and convalescent COVID-19 samples originated in the United States, Italy and Spain. T cells, B-cell-depleted T cells, or PBMCs provided the cDNA or gDNA that served as material.

Authors' methods: Estimated nucleated cell counts came from reference gene primer amplification. Only in-frame clones appear in the TCRdb table, and some are missing; sequencing was by immunoSEQ multiplex PCR. From that table come the V and J calls and clone size; the DNA was used to work out D and trimming. The sample lists over 60,000 clones; 80% were seen once. The CDR3 is made up of 13 amino acids. Germline V CDR1 and CDR2: SQVTM, ANQGSEA. Trimming cost V 6 bases and J 7 bases; bases outside gene matches: 4. V gene TRBV29-1 combines with J gene TRBJ2-7; 15 positions agree with TRBD2. This receptor was taken from a human donor in a cohort sampled during active COVID-19. Sample: peripheral blood. The CDR3 reads CSVEGLAGGEQYF. CDR3 DNA: TGCAGCGTCGAGGGACTAGCGGGAGGAGAGCAGTACTTC.